Described below is a single TCR beta chain sequence and its context. What it binds is unknown. This sample stems from a study of OX40 agonist ivuxolimab in advanced cancers. Study in general: Participants could have had prior anti-PD-1, anti-PD-L1 or anti-CTLA-4 therapy, and around 40% had some. Overall study findings and caveats: Nonresponders included some who also had low normalized T-cell clonal expansion.

Produced via immunoSEQ multiplex PCR; TCRdb's table is partial and in-frame only. The data show about 33,000 clones, with approximately 79% seen just once and around 10% held by the top ten. The clonotype originates from an adult with an advanced solid tumor such as melanoma, head and neck, liver or kidney cancer. Here the sequenced sample was CD4+ or CD8+ T cells sorted from blood, taken in a trial of the OX40 agonist ivuxolimab.

The CDR3 sequence is CASSQTGSSYNEQFF. CDR3 nucleotide sequence: TGTGCCAGCAGTCAAACAGGGAGCTCCTACAATGAGCAGTTCTTC. The chain couples TRBV5-4 to TRBJ2-1; maybe TRBD1 (6 bases). The CDR3 covers 15 residues. Trimming pared 5 bases from V and 0 bases from J, leaving 12 bases between. CDR1 and CDR2 (germline): SGHNT, YYREEE (reference sequence).